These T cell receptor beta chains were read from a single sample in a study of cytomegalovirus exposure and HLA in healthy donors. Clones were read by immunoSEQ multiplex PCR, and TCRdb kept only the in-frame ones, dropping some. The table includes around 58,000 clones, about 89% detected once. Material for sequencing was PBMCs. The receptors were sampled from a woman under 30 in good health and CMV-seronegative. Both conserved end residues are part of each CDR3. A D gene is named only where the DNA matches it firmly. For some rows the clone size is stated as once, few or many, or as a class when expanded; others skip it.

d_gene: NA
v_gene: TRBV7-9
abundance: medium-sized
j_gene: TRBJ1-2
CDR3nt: TGTGCCAGCAGCTCCCCGGACAGAGCTAACTATGGCTACACCTTC
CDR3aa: CASSSPDRANYGYTF

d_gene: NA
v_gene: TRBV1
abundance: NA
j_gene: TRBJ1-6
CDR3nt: TGCACCGGCGGACAGGCAAATTCACCCCTCCACTTT
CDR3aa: CTGGQANSPLHF

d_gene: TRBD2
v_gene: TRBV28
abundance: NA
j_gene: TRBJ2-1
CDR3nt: TGTGCCAGCAGCCAGGCCGCCAAGGGACTAGCGGGGTTTCTTAAGTTCTTC
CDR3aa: CASSQAAKGLAGFLKFF

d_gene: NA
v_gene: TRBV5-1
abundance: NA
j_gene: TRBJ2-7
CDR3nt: TGCGCCAGCAGCTTGGCTAGTCGATCCATGCCCTACGAGCAGTACTTC
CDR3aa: CASSLASRSMPYEQYF

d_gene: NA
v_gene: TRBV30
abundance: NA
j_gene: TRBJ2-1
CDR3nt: TGTGCCTGGAGTCGACAGGTGAATGAGCAGTTCTTC
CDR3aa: CAWSRQVNEQFF

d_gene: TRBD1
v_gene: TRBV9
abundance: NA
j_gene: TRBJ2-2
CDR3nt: TGTGCCAGCAGACCGACAGGGGGCCACGGGGAGCTGTTTTTT
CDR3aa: CASRPTGGHGELFF

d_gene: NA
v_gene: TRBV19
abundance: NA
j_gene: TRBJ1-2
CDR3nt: TGTGCCAGTAGTAGCATTGGCGGCTACACCTTC
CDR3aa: CASSSIGGYTF

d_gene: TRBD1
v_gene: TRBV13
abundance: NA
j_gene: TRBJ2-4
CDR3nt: TGTGCCAGCAGTTCGGACAGGGTGGCGAACATTCAGTACTTC
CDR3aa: CASSSDRVANIQYF

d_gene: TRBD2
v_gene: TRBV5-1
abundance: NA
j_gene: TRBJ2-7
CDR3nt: TGCGCCAGCAGCCCGGGGACTAGCGTGGACTACGAGCAGTACTTC
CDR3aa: CASSPGTSVDYEQYF

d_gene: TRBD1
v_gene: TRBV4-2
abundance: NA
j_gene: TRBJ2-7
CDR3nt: TGTGCCAGCAGCCAGCCCCGGGACAGCGAGCAGTACTTC
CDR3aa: CASSQPRDSEQYF

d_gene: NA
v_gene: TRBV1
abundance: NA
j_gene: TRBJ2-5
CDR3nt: TGCACCAGCAGCCAACTAGCGGGACTGTGGGAGACCCAGTACTTC
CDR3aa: CTSSQLAGLWETQYF

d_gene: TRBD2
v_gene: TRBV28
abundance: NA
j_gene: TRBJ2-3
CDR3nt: TGTGCCAGCAGTTTAAGCCCAGCGGGAGCAGATACGCAGTATTTT
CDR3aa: CASSLSPAGADTQYF

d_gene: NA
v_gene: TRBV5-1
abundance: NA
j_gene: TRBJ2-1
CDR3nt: TGCGCCAGCAGCTTGGTGGCGGCTCAGTACAATGAGCAGTTCTTC
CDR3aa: CASSLVAAQYNEQFF

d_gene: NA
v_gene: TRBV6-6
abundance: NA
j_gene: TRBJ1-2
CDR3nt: TGTGCCAGCAGGACACTTAACTATGGCTACACCTTC
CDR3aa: CASRTLNYGYTF

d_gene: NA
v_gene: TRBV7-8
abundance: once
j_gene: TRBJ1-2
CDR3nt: TGTGCCAGCAGCTATGGTCCAGGTCTGGGTGACTATGGCTACACCTTC
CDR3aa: CASSYGPGLGDYGYTF

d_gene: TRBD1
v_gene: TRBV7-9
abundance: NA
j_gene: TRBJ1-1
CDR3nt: TGTGCCAGCAGCCCTACGGGACAGTACACTGAAGCTTTCTTT
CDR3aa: CASSPTGQYTEAFF

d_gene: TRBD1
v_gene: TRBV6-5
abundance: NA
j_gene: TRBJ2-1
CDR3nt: TGTGCCAGCAGTCGAGACAGGGGGTACAATGAGCAGTTCTTC
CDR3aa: CASSRDRGYNEQFF

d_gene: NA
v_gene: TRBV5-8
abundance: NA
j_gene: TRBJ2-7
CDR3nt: TGTGCCAGCACTCACGGACGGGGTACTACCTACGAGCAGTACTTC
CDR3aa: CASTHGRGTTYEQYF

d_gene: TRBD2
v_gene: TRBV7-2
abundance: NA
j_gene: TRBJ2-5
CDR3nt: TGTGCCAGCAGCTCGAGACTAGCGGGAGAGTGGGAGACCCAGTACTTC
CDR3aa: CASSSRLAGEWETQYF

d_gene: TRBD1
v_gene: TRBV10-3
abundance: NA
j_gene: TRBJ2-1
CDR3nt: TGTGCCATCAGTTGGACCCGGGACAGGGCAACCTACAATGAGCAGTTCTTC
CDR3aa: CAISWTRDRATYNEQFF

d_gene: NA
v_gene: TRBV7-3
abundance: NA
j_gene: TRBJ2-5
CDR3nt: TGTGCCAGCAGCCCTCTGGGCCCCGCCCGTGGCGGGTGGGAGACCCAGTACTTC
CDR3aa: CASSPLGPARGGWETQYF